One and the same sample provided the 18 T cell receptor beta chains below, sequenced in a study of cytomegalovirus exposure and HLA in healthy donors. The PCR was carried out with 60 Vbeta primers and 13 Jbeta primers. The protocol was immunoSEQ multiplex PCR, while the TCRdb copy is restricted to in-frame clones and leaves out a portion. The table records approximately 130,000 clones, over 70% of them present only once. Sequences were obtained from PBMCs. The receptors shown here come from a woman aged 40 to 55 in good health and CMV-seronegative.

CDR3 in amino acids: CASCSGGEAYNEQFF. DNA of the CDR3: TGTGCCAGCTGCTCTGGGGGGGAGGCATACAATGAGCAGTTCTTC. The chain links TRBV28 to TRBJ2-1; 7 nucleotides agree with TRBD2. Unmatched junction bases numbered 11, after V lost 8 bases and J lost 4 bases. Per germline, CDR1 MDHEN and CDR2 SYDVKM. CDR3 size: 15 residues.

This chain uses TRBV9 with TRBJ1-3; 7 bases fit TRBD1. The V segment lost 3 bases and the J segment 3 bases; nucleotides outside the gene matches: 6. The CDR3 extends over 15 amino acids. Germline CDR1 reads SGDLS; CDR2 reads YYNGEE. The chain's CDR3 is CASSGLDRDGNTIYF. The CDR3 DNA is TGTGCCAGCAGCGGGCTAGACAGGGATGGAAACACCATATATTTT. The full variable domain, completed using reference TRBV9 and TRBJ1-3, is DSGVTQTPKHLITATGQRVTLRCSPRSGDLSVYWYQQSLDQGLQFLIQYYNGEERAKGNILERFSAQQFPDLHSELNLSSLELGDSALYFCASSGLDRDGNTIYFGEGSWLTVV.

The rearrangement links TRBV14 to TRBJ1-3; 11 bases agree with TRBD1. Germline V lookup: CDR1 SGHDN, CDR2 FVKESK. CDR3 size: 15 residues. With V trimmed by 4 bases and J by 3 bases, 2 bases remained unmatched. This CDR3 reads CASSRDRGYGNTIYF. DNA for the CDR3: TGTGCCAGCAGCCGGGACAGGGGGTATGGAAACACCATATATTTT.

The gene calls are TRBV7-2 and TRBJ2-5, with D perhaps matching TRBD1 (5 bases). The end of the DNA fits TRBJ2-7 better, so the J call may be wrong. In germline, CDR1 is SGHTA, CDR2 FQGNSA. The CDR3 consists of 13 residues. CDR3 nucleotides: TGTGCCAGCAGCCGTTCAGGGAATTACGAGCAGTACTTC. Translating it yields CASSRSGNYEQYF.

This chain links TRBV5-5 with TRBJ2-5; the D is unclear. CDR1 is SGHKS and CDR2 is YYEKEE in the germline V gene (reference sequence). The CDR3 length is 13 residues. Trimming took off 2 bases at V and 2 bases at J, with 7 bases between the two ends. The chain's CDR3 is CASSFGAQETQYF. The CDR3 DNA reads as TGTGCCAGCAGCTTTGGAGCACAAGAGACCCAGTACTTC. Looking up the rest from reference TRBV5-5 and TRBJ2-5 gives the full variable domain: DAGVTQSPTHLIKTRGQQVTLRCSPISGHKSVSWYQQVLGQGPQFIFQYYEKEERGRGNFPDRFSARQFPNYSSELNVNALLLGDSALYLCASSFGAQETQYFGPGTRLLVL.

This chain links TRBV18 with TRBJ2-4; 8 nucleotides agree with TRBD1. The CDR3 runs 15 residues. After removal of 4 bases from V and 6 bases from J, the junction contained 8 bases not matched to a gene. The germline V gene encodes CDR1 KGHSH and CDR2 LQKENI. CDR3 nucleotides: TGTGCCAGCTCACTGTCGACCGGGACAGGAAACATTCAGTACTTC. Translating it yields CASSLSTGTGNIQYF.

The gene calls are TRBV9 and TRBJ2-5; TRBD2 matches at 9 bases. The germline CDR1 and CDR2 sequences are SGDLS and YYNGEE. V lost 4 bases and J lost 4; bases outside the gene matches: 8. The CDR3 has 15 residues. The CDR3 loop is CASSPGGSGRETQYF. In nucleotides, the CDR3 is TGTGCCAGCAGCCCCGGGGGTAGCGGGAGAGAGACCCAGTACTTC.

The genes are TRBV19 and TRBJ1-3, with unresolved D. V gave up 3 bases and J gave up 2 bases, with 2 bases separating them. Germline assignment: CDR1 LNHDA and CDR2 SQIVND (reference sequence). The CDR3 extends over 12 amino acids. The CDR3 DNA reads TGTGCCAGTAGTATCGCTGGAAACACCATATATTTT. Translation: CASSIAGNTIYF. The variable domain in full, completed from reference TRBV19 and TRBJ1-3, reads DGGITQSPKYLFRKEGQNVTLSCEQNLNHDAMYWYRQDPGQGLRLIYYSQIVNDFQKGDIAEGYSVSREKKESFPLTVTSAQKNPTAFYLCASSIAGNTIYFGEGSWLTVV.

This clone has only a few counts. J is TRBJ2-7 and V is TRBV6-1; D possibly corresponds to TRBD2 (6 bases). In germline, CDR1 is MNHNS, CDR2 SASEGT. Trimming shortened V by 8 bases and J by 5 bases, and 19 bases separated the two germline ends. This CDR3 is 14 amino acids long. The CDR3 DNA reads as TGTGCCAGCCTGACTAGTAGGGGTACTGACGAGCAGTACTTC. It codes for CASLTSRGTDEQYF.

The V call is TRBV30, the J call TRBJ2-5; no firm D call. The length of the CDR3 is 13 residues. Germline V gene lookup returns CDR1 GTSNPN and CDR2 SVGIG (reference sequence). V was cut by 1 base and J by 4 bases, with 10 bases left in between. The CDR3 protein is CAWSGSATETQYF. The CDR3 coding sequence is TGTGCCTGGAGTGGATCCGCTACAGAGACCCAGTACTTC.

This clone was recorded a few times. Here the CDR3 DNA reads TGCGCCAGCAGCTTGGTGGGAGGTCAGACCTACAATGAGCAGTTCTTC. Protein sequence: CASSLVGGQTYNEQFF. The gene calls are TRBV5-1 and TRBJ2-1; D perhaps matches TRBD2 (6 bases). The CDR3 is 16 amino acids. CDR1 is SGHRS and CDR2 is YFSETQ in the germline V gene. Trimming cost V 0 bases and J 2 bases, with 12 bases left between them.

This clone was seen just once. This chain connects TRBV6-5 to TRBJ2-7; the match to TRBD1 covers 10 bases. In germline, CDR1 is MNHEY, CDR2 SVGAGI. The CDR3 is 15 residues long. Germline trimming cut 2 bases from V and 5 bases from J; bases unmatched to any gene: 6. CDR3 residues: CASSYAGQGFHEQYF. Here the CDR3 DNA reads TGTGCCAGCAGTTACGCGGGACAGGGGTTCCACGAGCAGTACTTC.

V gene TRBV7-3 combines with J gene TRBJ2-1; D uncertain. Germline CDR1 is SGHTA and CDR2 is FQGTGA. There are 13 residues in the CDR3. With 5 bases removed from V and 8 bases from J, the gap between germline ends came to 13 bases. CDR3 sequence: CASSRDLDDEQFF. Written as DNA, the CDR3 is TGTGCCAGCAGCCGAGACTTAGACGATGAGCAGTTCTTC.

Written as DNA, the CDR3 is TGTGCCAGCAGCTTAGGGCCAGACATCACCGGGGAGCTGTTTTTT. Translating it yields CASSLGPDITGELFF. The chain joins TRBV7-6 to TRBJ2-2; D gene uncertain. The V end lost 1 base, the J end lost 4 bases, and 10 bases lay between the germline ends. From germline, CDR1 is SGHVS and CDR2 FNYEAQ. The CDR3 is made up of 15 amino acids.

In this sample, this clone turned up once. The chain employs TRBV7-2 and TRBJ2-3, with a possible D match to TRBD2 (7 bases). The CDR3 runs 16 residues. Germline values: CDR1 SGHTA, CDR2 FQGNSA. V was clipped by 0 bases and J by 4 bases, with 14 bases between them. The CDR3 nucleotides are TGTGCCAGCAGCTTAGCGCTCGGGGAGGGGGCAGATACGCAGTATTTT. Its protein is CASSLALGEGADTQYF.

CDR3 in DNA: TGTGCCAGCAGTGCCGGGACAGTAGAAGCTTTCTTT. Its translation: CASSAGTVEAFF. The chain links TRBV28 to TRBJ1-1; the match to TRBD1 covers 7 bases. V was pared by 5 bases and J by 8 bases, with 5 bases of the junction left unmatched. This CDR3 contains 12 residues. Germline-derived CDR1 and CDR2 are MDHEN and SYDVKM.

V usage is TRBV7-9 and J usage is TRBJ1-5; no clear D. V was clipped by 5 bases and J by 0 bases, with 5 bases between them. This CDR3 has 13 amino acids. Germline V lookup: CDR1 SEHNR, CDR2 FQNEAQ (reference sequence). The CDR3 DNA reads TGTGCCAGCAGCGGTAGTAGCAATCAGCCCCAGCATTTT. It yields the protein CASSGSSNQPQHF.

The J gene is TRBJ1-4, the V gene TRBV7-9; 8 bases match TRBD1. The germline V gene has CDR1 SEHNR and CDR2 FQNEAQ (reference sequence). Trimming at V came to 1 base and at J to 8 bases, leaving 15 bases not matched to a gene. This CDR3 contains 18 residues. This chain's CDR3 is CASSLGTGSTIPGEKLFF. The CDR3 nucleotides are TGTGCCAGCAGCTTAGGGACAGGGAGCACGATCCCCGGGGAAAAACTGTTTTTT. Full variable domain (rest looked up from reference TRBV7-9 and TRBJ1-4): DTGVSQNPRHKITKRGQNVTFRCDPISEHNRLYWYRQTLGQGPEFLTYFQNEAQLEKSRLLSDRFSAERPKGSFSTLEIQRTEQGDSAMYLCASSLGTGSTIPGEKLFFGSGTQLSVL.